Presented here are 11 T cell receptor beta chains from one specimen sequenced in a study of cytomegalovirus exposure and HLA in healthy donors. The PCR contained 60 Vbeta and 13 Jbeta primers. Here immunoSEQ multiplex PCR was the method, and the copy in TCRdb shows in-frame clones only, minus some. The sample carries fewer than 110,000 clones, about 80% recorded once. Sequencing used PBMCs. The receptor source for this set is a man aged 30 to 45 in good health and CMV-seropositive.

The chain recombines TRBV6-1 with TRBJ1-1, with D perhaps matching TRBD1 (5 bases). Germline V gene lookup returns CDR1 MNHNS and CDR2 SASEGT. The CDR3 runs to 12 residues. Trimming pared 0 bases from V and 11 bases from J, leaving 10 bases between. CDR3 sequence: CASSEAGPLAFF. DNA of the CDR3: TGTGCCAGCAGTGAAGCGGGGCCACTGGCTTTCTTT.

V gene TRBV7-9 combines with J gene TRBJ1-3, with a weak D call TRBD1 (6 bases). Germline V gene lookup returns CDR1 SEHNR and CDR2 FQNEAQ (reference sequence). CDR3 length: 15 amino acids. Trimming took 5 bases from V and 9 from J, leaving 20 bases between them. The chain's CDR3 is CASSPTGNLFSTIYF. The CDR3, as DNA: TGTGCCAGCAGCCCAACAGGGAATCTGTTCAGCACCATATATTTT. Combining the CDR3 with reference TRBV7-9 and TRBJ1-3 gives the whole variable domain DTGVSQNPRHKITKRGQNVTFRCDPISEHNRLYWYRQTLGQGPEFLTYFQNEAQLEKSRLLSDRFSAERPKGSFSTLEIQRTEQGDSAMYLCASSPTGNLFSTIYFGEGSWLTVV.

The rearrangement joins TRBV6-6 to TRBJ2-2, with 9 bases fitting TRBD1. The trim removed 6 bases at V and 6 bases at J, leaving 8 bases unmatched. This CDR3 region has 15 residues. Germline CDR1 MNHNY, CDR2 SVGAGI (reference sequence). DNA of the CDR3: TGTGCCAGCAGAGGGGGACAGGGACCCCCCGGGGAGCTGTTTTTT. Its translation is CASRGGQGPPGELFF.

The rearrangement links TRBV19 to TRBJ1-4; 8 nucleotides line up with TRBD1. The CDR3 has 15 residues. V dropped 5 bases and J dropped 2; count of bases not matched to a gene: 4. Per the germline V gene, CDR1 is LNHDA and CDR2 is SQIVND (reference sequence). CDR3 DNA: TGTGCCAGTAGTGGGAGACAGGGGACTAATGAAAAACTGTTTTTT. It specifies CASSGRQGTNEKLFF.

The rearrangement joins TRBV18 to TRBJ2-7, with 8 bases that match TRBD2. V trimming: 3 bases; J trimming: 5 bases; junction bases outside the gene matches: 15. Germline V gene sequence: CDR1 KGHSH, CDR2 LQKENI. The CDR3 length is 17 residues. CDR3 coding DNA: TGTGCCAGCTCACCCGACGTCGGGAGGGGAGGGAGGAACGAGCAGTACTTC. Its translation is CASSPDVGRGGRNEQYF.

In DNA form, the CDR3 reads TGTGCCAGCAGCTTATCGGGCGGGGGCTTGTCCTACGAGCAGTACTTC. Encoded protein: CASSLSGGGLSYEQYF. The V gene is TRBV5-4, the J gene TRBJ2-7, with D perhaps TRBD2 (7 bases). Germline CDR1 reads SGHNT; CDR2 reads YYREEE (reference sequence). CDR3 size: 16 residues. V lost 2 bases and J 1 base, leaving 16 bases between the germline ends.

This clone has a handful of counts. The CDR3 region is CASSARTGMAYNSPLHF. The CDR3 bases are TGTGCCAGCAGCGCCCGGACAGGGATGGCCTATAATTCACCCCTCCACTTT. J is TRBJ1-6 and V is TRBV5-6; 8 bases are shared with TRBD1. The CDR3 has 17 amino acids. Germline lookup yields CDR1 SGHDT and CDR2 YYEEEE. With V trimmed by 4 bases and J by 2 bases, 8 bases remained unmatched.

V gene TRBV11-3 combines with J gene TRBJ1-2, with D uncertain. Trimming cost V 8 bases and J 7 bases, with 14 bases left between them. This CDR3 spans 12 amino acids. Looked up from germline, CDR1 is SGHNT and CDR2 is YENEEA. The CDR3 loop is CASRKEGFGYTF. DNA for the CDR3: TGTGCCAGCCGAAAGGAGGGTTTTGGCTACACCTTC.

V and J are TRBV7-2 and TRBJ1-3; TRBD1 agrees at 11 bases. The CDR3 runs 16 residues. The J segment lost 2 bases and the V segment lost 3 bases, leaving 3 bases of the junction unmatched. Looked up from germline, CDR1 is SGHTA and CDR2 is FQGNSA. CDR3 region: CASSFPGQGAGNTIYF. The CDR3 coding sequence is TGTGCCAGCAGCTTCCCGGGACAGGGGGCTGGAAACACCATATATTTT.

This CDR3 is CASSAGLATEAFF. The CDR3 DNA reads as TGTGCCAGCAGTGCAGGGTTGGCCACTGAAGCTTTCTTT. This chain joins TRBV6-5 and TRBJ1-1; D is possibly TRBD1 (5 bases). CDR3 size: 13 residues. The germline CDR1 and CDR2 sequences are MNHEY and SVGAGI. V was shortened by 5 bases and J by 4 bases, with 11 bases between the two germline ends.

This clone was detected a few times. The rearrangement links TRBV7-9 to TRBJ2-5, with D perhaps TRBD2 (6 bases). Germline CDR1 reads SEHNR; CDR2 reads FQNEAQ (reference sequence). There are 13 residues in the CDR3. V was clipped by 3 bases and J by 5 bases, with 10 bases between them. As DNA, the CDR3 is TGTGCCAGCAGCTTGGCAGGAGGGGAGACCCAGTACTTC. Its protein product is CASSLAGGETQYF. The whole variable domain, filled in from reference TRBV7-9 and TRBJ2-5, reads DTGVSQNPRHKITKRGQNVTFRCDPISEHNRLYWYRQTLGQGPEFLTYFQNEAQLEKSRLLSDRFSAERPKGSFSTLEIQRTEQGDSAMYLCASSLAGGETQYFGPGTRLLVL.